Below are 6 T cell receptor beta chains sequenced from a single sample in a study of blood T cell repertoires in COVID-19. This table comes from immunoSEQ multiplex PCR, and its TCRdb copy is limited to in-frame clones, with some not included. The sample shows roughly 40,000 clones, 65% to 90% of them seen only once. Source material: peripheral blood. These receptors came from a man aged 35 to 55 with active COVID-19.

Comment on this clone: Other DNA sequences in this sample translate to the same CDR3. V and J are TRBV6-5 and TRBJ2-7; tentative D call: TRBD2 (6 bases). From germline, CDR1 is MNHEY and CDR2 SVGAGI. V was clipped by 2 bases and J by 4 bases, with 9 bases between them. The CDR3 loop spans 13 amino acids. The CDR3 here is CASSYRLDYEQYF. CDR3 bases: TGTGCCAGCAGTTACCGACTAGATTACGAGCAGTACTTC.

This clone was picked up a small number of times. This chain uses TRBV4-1 with TRBJ1-3, with a weak D call TRBD1 (6 bases). V was clipped by 0 bases and J by 2 bases, with 17 bases between them. Looked up from germline, CDR1 is MGHRA and CDR2 is YSYEKL. The CDR3 length is 18 residues. CDR3: CASSQDPPLGAAGNTIYF. Written as DNA, the CDR3 is TGCGCCAGCAGCCAAGATCCCCCCTTGGGGGCAGCTGGAAACACCATATATTTT.

There are a few counts of this clone. The rearrangement joins TRBV30 to TRBJ2-1, with 11 bases identical to TRBD2. Germline loops: CDR1 GTSNPN, CDR2 SVGIG (reference sequence). Trimming took 2 bases from V and 8 from J; bases not matched to a gene: 11. CDR3 length equals 16 residues. DNA of the CDR3: TGTGCCTGGAGTCCCATAGCGGGAGGGCCAGGGTATGAGCAGTTCTTC. It specifies CAWSPIAGGPGYEQFF.

The chain carries TRBV18 and TRBJ2-2; D not certain. Germline V lookup: CDR1 KGHSH, CDR2 LQKENI. V lost 2 bases and J lost 4, with 5 bases in between. The length of the CDR3 is 13 residues. CDR3 loop: CASSPYVTGELFF. In DNA, the CDR3 is TGTGCCAGCTCACCATATGTCACCGGGGAGCTGTTTTTT.

The chain is built from TRBV3-1 (or the pseudogene TRBV3-2) and TRBJ2-5; D is possibly TRBD2 (6 bases). The CDR3 runs to 14 residues. With 3 bases removed from V and 4 bases from J, the gap between germline ends came to 12 bases. Germline V lookup: CDR1 LGHDT, CDR2 YNNKEL (reference sequence). The CDR3 DNA reads TGTGCCAGCAGCCATCGGGGTAGCGGAGAGACCCAGTACTTC. It yields the protein CASSHRGSGETQYF.

The rearrangement joins TRBV2 to TRBJ1-5; 9 nucleotides align to TRBD1. This CDR3 has 15 amino acids. Germline CDR1 is SNHLY and CDR2 is FYNNEI. The ends lost 2 bases at V and 7 bases at J; junction bases unmatched: 6. CDR3 amino acids: CASSEIQGAGQPQHF. The CDR3 DNA sequence: TGTGCCAGCAGTGAAATACAGGGGGCCGGGCAGCCCCAGCATTTT. The entire variable domain, with the rest obtained from reference TRBV2 and TRBJ1-5, is as follows: EPEVTQTPSHQVTQMGQEVILRCVPISNHLYFYWYRQILGQKVEFLVSFYNNEISEKSEIFDDQFSVERPDGSNFTLKIRSTKLEDSAMYFCASSEIQGAGQPQHFGDGTRLSIL.